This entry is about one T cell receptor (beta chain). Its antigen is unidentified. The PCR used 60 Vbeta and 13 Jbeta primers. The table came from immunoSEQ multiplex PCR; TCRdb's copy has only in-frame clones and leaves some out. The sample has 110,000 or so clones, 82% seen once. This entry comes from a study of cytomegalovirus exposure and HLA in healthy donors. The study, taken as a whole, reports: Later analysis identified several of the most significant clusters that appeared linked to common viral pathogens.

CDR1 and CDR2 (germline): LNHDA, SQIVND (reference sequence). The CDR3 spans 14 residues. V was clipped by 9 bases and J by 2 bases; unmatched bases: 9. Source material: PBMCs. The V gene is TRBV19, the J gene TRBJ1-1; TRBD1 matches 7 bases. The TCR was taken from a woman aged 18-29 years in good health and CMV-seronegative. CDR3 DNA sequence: TGTGCCAGCTCGATGACAGGGATAAACACTGAAGCTTTCTTT. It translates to CASSMTGINTEAFF. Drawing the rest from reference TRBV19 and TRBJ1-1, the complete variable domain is DGGITQSPKYLFRKEGQNVTLSCEQNLNHDAMYWYRQDPGQGLRLIYYSQIVNDFQKGDIAEGYSVSREKKESFPLTVTSAQKNPTAFYLCASSMTGINTEAFFGQGTRLTVV.